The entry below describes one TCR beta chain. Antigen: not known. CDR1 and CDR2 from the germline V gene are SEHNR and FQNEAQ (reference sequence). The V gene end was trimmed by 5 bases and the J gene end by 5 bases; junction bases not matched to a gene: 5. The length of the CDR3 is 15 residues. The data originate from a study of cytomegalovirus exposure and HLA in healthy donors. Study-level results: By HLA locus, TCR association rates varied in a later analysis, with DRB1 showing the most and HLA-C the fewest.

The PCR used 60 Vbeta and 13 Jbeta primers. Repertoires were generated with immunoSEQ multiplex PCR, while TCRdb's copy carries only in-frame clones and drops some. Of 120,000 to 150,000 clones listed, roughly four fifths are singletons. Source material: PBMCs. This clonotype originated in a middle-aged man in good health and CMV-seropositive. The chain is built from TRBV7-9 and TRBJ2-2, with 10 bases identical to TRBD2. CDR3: CASSPLAGVTGELFF. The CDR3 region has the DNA TGTGCCAGCAGCCCCCTAGCGGGGGTGACCGGGGAGCTGTTTTTT.